The entry below describes one T cell receptor beta chain. This record comes from a study of blood T cell repertoires in COVID-19. Study-level background: From the United States, Italy and Spain came samples of acute and convalescent COVID-19.

CDR3 length: 15 residues. CDR1 KGHDR and CDR2 SFDVKD come from the germline V gene. V was cut by 9 bases and J by 2 bases, with 15 bases left in between. Sequencing was performed with immunoSEQ multiplex PCR; in TCRdb, only in-frame clones are kept and a portion is missing. The top ten clones hold around 5.4% of a sample with about 250,000 clones, around 82% of them seen once. The specimen was peripheral blood. This rearrangement joins TRBV24-1 to TRBJ2-2; D is possibly TRBD1 (5 bases). The clonotype was recovered from a man older than 75 with acute or convalescent COVID-19. For the CDR3, the DNA is TGTGCCACCGGGGCATGGCAGGGAAACACCGGGGAGCTGTTTTTT. Translated, it gives CATGAWQGNTGELFF.